A single sample is the source of the 8 T cell receptor beta chains below, sequenced in a study. Profiling relied on immunoSEQ multiplex PCR, and the TCRdb table lists in-frame clones only, not all of them. The sample contains about 50,000 clones, 80% to 95% of which appear only once. Sequencing was carried out using PBMCs. Receptors originate from a man aged 40-49 years with rheumatoid arthritis.

This clone was detected once. The chain has TRBV6-6 and TRBJ2-7, with D perhaps matching TRBD1 or TRBD2 (5 bases each). Germline loops: CDR1 MNHNY, CDR2 SVGAGI (reference sequence). V was clipped by 0 bases and J by 4 bases, with 7 bases between them. This CDR3 has 13 amino acids. For the CDR3, the DNA is TGTGCCAGCAGTTACTCGGGACCGTACGAGCAGTACTTC. Protein sequence: CASSYSGPYEQYF.

This rearrangement joins TRBV7-2 to TRBJ1-4; D perhaps matches TRBD1 (5 bases). Germline assignment: CDR1 SGHTA and CDR2 FQGNSA. This CDR3 spans 13 amino acids. V shed 6 bases and J shed 8 bases, with 13 bases lying between them. The CDR3 region has the DNA TGTGCCAGCAGTGGGGGGAGGAGCGAAAAACTGTTTTTT. Its protein is CASSGGRSEKLFF.

V gene TRBV7-8 combines with J gene TRBJ1-2; D may be TRBD1 (6 bases). Germline CDR1 SGHVS, CDR2 FQNEAQ. The CDR3 has 15 residues. V lost 2 bases and J lost 2, with 12 bases in between. The CDR3 region has the DNA TGTGCCAGCAGCTTAACTCTAACAGGGAACTATGGCTACACCTTC. Amino acid sequence: CASSLTLTGNYGYTF. Combining the CDR3 with reference TRBV7-8 and TRBJ1-2 gives the whole variable domain GAGVSQSPRYKVAKRGQDVALRCDPISGHVSLFWYQQALGQGPEFLTYFQNEAQLDKSGLPSDRFFAERPEGSVSTLKIQRTQQEDSAVYLCASSLTLTGNYGYTFGSGTRLTVV.

This clone was seen just once. The chain links TRBV3-1 (or the pseudogene TRBV3-2) to TRBJ1-1; 7 bases are shared with TRBD1. The germline V gene has CDR1 LGHDT and CDR2 YNNKEL (reference sequence). The V gene end was trimmed by 6 bases and the J gene end by 2 bases; junction bases not matched to a gene: 15. The CDR3 totals 17 residues. CDR3 bases: TGTGCCAGCAGACGAACCCCGGGACAGTACTCTAACACTGAAGCTTTCTTT. Translation: CASRRTPGQYSNTEAFF.

This chain uses TRBV2 with TRBJ1-1; the D is unclear. The CDR3 has 14 amino acids. Per the germline V gene, CDR1 is SNHLY and CDR2 is FYNNEI. V was shortened by 4 bases and J by 1 base, with 10 bases between the two germline ends. The CDR3 sequence: CASSGTGGNTEAFF. Here the CDR3 DNA reads TGTGCCAGCAGTGGAACGGGTGGGAACACTGAAGCTTTCTTT.

The V gene is TRBV7-8, the J gene TRBJ1-4; unclear D gene. Germline CDR1 is SGHVS and CDR2 is FQNEAQ. V was shortened by 0 bases and J by 8 bases, with 13 bases between the two germline ends. The length of the CDR3 is 15 residues. The CDR3 protein is CASSLAAVRSEKLFF. The CDR3 DNA sequence: TGTGCCAGCAGCTTAGCGGCGGTAAGAAGCGAAAAACTGTTTTTT.

The chain is built from TRBV7-3 and TRBJ2-5; 14 nucleotides align to TRBD2. This CDR3 spans 16 amino acids. The junction had 7 bases not matched to a gene; V was cut back by 5 bases and J by 5 bases. Germline V lookup: CDR1 SGHTA, CDR2 FQGTGA. The CDR3 reads CASSTRLAGGSETQYF. CDR3 DNA sequence: TGTGCCAGCAGCACTCGACTAGCGGGAGGGTCGGAGACCCAGTACTTC.

The chain uses TRBV7-2 and TRBJ1-2; D unresolved. Germline V gives CDR1 SGHTA, CDR2 FQGNSA. The CDR3 extends over 13 amino acids. Trimming left V 6 bases short and J 3 bases short, with 11 bases between. Written as DNA, the CDR3 is TGTGCCAGCAGAACAAGGGCTCACTATGGCTACACCTTC. Its translation is CASRTRAHYGYTF.